The 12 T cell receptor beta chains listed next were all sequenced from one sample in a study of STAT5B mutations in CD4+ large granular lymphocyte leukemia. Here immunoSEQ multiplex PCR was the method, and the copy in TCRdb shows in-frame clones only, minus some. The top ten hold just under 2% of the sample, which has tens of thousands of clones, about 70% seen once. Sequenced input: CD4+ T cells from blood buffy coats. These receptor sequences come from a human donor in good health.

The chain combines TRBV2 with TRBJ2-3; D may be TRBD1 (5 bases). This CDR3 spans 15 amino acids. Germline V gene sequence: CDR1 SNHLY, CDR2 FYNNEI. The V and J ends lost 2 bases and 0 bases respectively, with 9 bases between them. The DNA of the CDR3 is TGTGCCAGCAGTGAACCCAGGGCTAGCACAGATACGCAGTATTTT. Translating gives CASSEPRASTDTQYF.

This chain links TRBV4-2 with TRBJ1-2; possible D gene TRBD1, 5 bases. The germline V gene encodes CDR1 LGHNA and CDR2 YNFKEQ. V gave up 0 bases and J gave up 8 bases, with 22 bases separating them. The CDR3 has 17 residues. The DNA of the CDR3 is TGTGCCAGCAGCCAAGAAATAGGGACGGCCTCCCGAGGGGGCTACACCTTC. Amino acid sequence: CASSQEIGTASRGGYTF.

The chain links TRBV5-1 to TRBJ2-3; 9 bases fit TRBD1. In germline, CDR1 is SGHRS, CDR2 YFSETQ. The CDR3 runs to 17 residues. Trimming cost V 5 bases and J 5 bases; bases outside gene matches: 15. The chain's CDR3 is CASSSLPGQGTGDTQYF. The CDR3 DNA is TGCGCCAGCAGTTCCTTACCGGGACAGGGCACAGGAGATACGCAGTATTTT.

The rearrangement joins TRBV30 to TRBJ2-5; D is tentatively TRBD1 or TRBD2 (6 bases each). Germline V CDR1 and CDR2: GTSNPN, SVGIG (reference sequence). The CDR3 spans 13 residues. V lost 2 bases and J 4 bases, leaving 11 bases between the germline ends. The CDR3 DNA follows: TGTGCCTGGAGTTCCGGAGGGGGAGAGACCCAGTACTTC. It codes for CAWSSGGGETQYF.

The rearrangement uses TRBV6-6 and TRBJ1-1, with D uncertain. Germline V gene sequence: CDR1 MNHNY, CDR2 SVGAGI (reference sequence). V lost 2 bases and J 1 base, leaving 8 bases between the germline ends. The CDR3 sequence is 14 residues long. CDR3 sequence (DNA): TGTGCCAGCAGTTACACCCAAGGGAACACTGAAGCTTTCTTT. Its translation is CASSYTQGNTEAFF.

There are a few counts of this clone. The CDR3 sequence: CSVPRGANTGELFF. DNA of the CDR3: TGCAGCGTACCCAGGGGGGCGAACACCGGGGAGCTGTTTTTT. The V gene is TRBV29-1, the J gene TRBJ2-2, with D tentatively TRBD1 (7 bases). The CDR3 totals 14 residues. Between the trimmed V and J ends, which lost 6 bases and 0 bases, there was a span of 11 bases. Germline values: CDR1 SQVTM, CDR2 ANQGSEA.

The chain links TRBV4-3 to TRBJ1-5, with D perhaps matching TRBD1 (5 bases). Between the trimmed V and J ends, which lost 1 base and 3 bases, there was a span of 10 bases. The CDR3 is 15 amino acids. The V gene's germline CDR1 is LGHNA and CDR2 YSLEER. DNA for the CDR3: TGCGCCAGCAGCCAAGTGCGGGGGAACAATCAGCCCCAGCATTTT. Translation gives CASSQVRGNNQPQHF.

This clone has only one observation. For the CDR3, the DNA is TGTGCCAGTAGCCAAGGGACCGTCGCCGGCTATGGCTACACCTTC. This translates into CASSQGTVAGYGYTF. V usage is TRBV19 and J usage is TRBJ1-2, with a tentative D call TRBD1 (5 bases). The germline V gene has CDR1 LNHDA and CDR2 SQIVND (reference sequence). This CDR3 has 15 residues. V was cut by 6 bases and J by 4 bases, with 18 bases left in between.

V is TRBV6-5 and J is TRBJ2-1; 11 bases line up with TRBD1. V lost 2 bases, J lost 9 bases, and 6 bases stayed unmatched. Germline V gene sequence: CDR1 MNHEY, CDR2 SVGAGI. The length of the CDR3 is 15 residues. The DNA of the CDR3 is TGTGCCAGCAGTTACGGGACAGGGGGTTGGAGTGAGCAGTTCTTC. Translated, it gives CASSYGTGGWSEQFF.

The sample holds a few counts of this clone. The V call is TRBV6-5, the J call TRBJ1-2, with D maybe TRBD1 (5 bases). Looked up from germline, CDR1 is MNHEY and CDR2 is SVGAGI. V dropped 8 bases and J dropped 1 base, with 11 bases sitting between them. This CDR3 contains 13 residues. The chain's CDR3 is CASHRDVNYGYTF. Written as DNA, the CDR3 is TGTGCCAGCCACCGGGACGTTAACTATGGCTACACCTTC.

The chain has TRBV19 and TRBJ2-2; D gene unclear. Trimming took 6 bases from V and 3 from J, leaving 17 bases between them. The V gene's germline CDR1 is LNHDA and CDR2 SQIVND (reference sequence). The CDR3 runs 16 residues. CDR3 nucleotide sequence: TGTGCCAGTAGAGAGACCCCCCTAAGATACACCGGGGAGCTGTTTTTT. Amino acids: CASRETPLRYTGELFF.

This chain joins TRBV7-9 and TRBJ1-1; D is undetermined. CDR1 is SEHNR, CDR2 FQNEAQ, per germline (reference sequence). Trimming took off 5 bases at V and 3 bases at J, with 10 bases between the two ends. This CDR3 has 13 residues. This CDR3 is CASSPGRDTEAFF. The DNA of the CDR3 is TGTGCCAGCAGCCCGGGGAGGGACACTGAAGCTTTCTTT.